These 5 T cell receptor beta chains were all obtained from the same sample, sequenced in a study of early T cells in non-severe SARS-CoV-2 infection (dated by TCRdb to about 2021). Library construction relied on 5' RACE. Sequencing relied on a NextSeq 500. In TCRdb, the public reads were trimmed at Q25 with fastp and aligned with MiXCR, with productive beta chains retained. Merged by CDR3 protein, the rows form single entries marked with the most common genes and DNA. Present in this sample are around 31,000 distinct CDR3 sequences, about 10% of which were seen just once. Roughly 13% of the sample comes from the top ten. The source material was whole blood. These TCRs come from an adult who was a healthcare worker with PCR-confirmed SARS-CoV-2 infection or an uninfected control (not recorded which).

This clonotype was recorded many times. CDR3 nucleotides: TGTGCCAGCAGCGGGGGACAGACACCCTACGAGCAGTACTTC. Translated: CASSGGQTPYEQYF. J is TRBJ2-7 and V is TRBV5-6; 7 bases are a match to TRBD1. This CDR3 is built from 14 residues. Germline V gene lookup returns CDR1 SGHDT and CDR2 YYEEEE. V gave up 4 bases and J gave up 2 bases; unmatched junction bases: 6.

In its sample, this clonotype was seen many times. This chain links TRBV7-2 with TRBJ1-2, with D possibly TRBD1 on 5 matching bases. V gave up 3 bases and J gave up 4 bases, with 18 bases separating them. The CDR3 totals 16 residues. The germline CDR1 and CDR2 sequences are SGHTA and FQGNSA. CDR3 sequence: CASSLGTGEWIYGYTF. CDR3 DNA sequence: TGTGCCAGCAGCTTGGGGACGGGGGAATGGATCTATGGCTACACCTTC.

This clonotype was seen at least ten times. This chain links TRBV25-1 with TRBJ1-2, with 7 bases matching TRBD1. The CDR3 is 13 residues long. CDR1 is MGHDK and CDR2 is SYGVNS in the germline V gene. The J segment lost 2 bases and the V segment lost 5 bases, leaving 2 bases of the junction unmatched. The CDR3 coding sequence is TGTGCCAGCAGTCAGGGGGGAAACTATGGCTACACCTTC. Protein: CASSQGGNYGYTF.

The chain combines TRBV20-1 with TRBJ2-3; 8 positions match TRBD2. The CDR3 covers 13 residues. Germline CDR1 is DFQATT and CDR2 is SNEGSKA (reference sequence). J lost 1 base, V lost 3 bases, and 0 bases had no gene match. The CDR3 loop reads CSARTSGTDTQYF. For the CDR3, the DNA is TGCAGTGCTAGGACTAGCGGCACAGATACGCAGTATTTT.

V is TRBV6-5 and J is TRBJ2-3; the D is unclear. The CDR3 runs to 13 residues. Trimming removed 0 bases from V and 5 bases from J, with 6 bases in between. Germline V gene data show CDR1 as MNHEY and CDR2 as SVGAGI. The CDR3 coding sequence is TGTGCCAGCAGTTACTCGGATGGAGATACGCAGTATTTT. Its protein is CASSYSDGDTQYF.